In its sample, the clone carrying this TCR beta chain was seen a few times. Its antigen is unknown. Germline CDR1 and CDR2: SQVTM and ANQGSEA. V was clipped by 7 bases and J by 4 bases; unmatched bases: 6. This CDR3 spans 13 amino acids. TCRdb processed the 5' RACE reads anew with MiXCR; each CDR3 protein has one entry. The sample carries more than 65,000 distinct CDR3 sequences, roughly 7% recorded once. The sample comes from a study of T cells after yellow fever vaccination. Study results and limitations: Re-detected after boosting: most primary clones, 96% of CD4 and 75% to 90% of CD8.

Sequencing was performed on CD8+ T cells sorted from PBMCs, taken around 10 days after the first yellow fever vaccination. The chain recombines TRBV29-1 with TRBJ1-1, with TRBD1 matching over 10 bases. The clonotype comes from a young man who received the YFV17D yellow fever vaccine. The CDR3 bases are TGCAGCGCTACCGGGACAGGGGTCACTGAAGCTTTCTTT. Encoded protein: CSATGTGVTEAFF. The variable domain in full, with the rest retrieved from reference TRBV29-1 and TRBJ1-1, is SAVISQKPSRDICQRGTSLTIQCQVDSQVTMMFWYRQQPGQSLTLIATANQGSEATYESGFVIDKFPISRPNLTFSTLTVSNMSPEDSSIYLCSATGTGVTEAFFGQGTRLTVV.